One sample yielded the 16 T cell receptor beta chains listed below, sequenced in a study of blood T cell repertoires in COVID-19. The assay was immunoSEQ multiplex PCR, and TCRdb's table has in-frame clones only and misses some. The repertoire holds tens of thousands of clones, about nine tenths seen once, with approximately 5% in the top ten. Specimen: peripheral blood. Source of these receptors: a woman older than 75 with acute or convalescent COVID-19.

This chain uses TRBV5-6 with TRBJ2-2; D is unclear. Germline CDR1 is SGHDT and CDR2 is YYEEEE. The V end lost 4 bases, the J end lost 2 bases, and 9 bases lay between the germline ends. There are 14 residues in the CDR3. CDR3 region: CASSLDTNTGELFF. The CDR3 DNA is TGTGCCAGCAGCCTTGACACCAACACCGGGGAGCTGTTTTTT.

The V and J genes are TRBV6-5 and TRBJ1-5; D call uncertain. The CDR3 is 13 amino acids. The germline V gene encodes CDR1 MNHEY and CDR2 SVGAGI. V lost 4 bases and J 5 bases, leaving 9 bases between the germline ends. The CDR3, as DNA: TGTGCCAGCAGTTCACGGGGAGATCAGCCCCAGCATTTT. The encoded protein is CASSSRGDQPQHF.

V gene TRBV3-1 (or the pseudogene TRBV3-2) combines with J gene TRBJ2-7; D may be TRBD2 (5 bases). In germline, CDR1 is LGHDT, CDR2 YNNKEL (reference sequence). The CDR3 covers 12 residues. V was clipped by 3 bases and J by 7 bases, with 10 bases between them. DNA of the CDR3: TGTGCCAGCAGCCATTCAACGGGGGAGCAGTACTTC. The encoded protein is CASSHSTGEQYF.

The V and J genes are TRBV7-8 and TRBJ2-5; the D gene is possibly TRBD1 (5 bases). CDR1 is SGHVS and CDR2 is FQNEAQ in the germline V gene. With 6 bases removed from V and 0 bases from J, the gap between germline ends came to 11 bases. CDR3 length: 14 residues. Here the CDR3 reads CASRSGANQETQYF. CDR3 DNA sequence: TGTGCCAGCAGAAGTGGGGCCAACCAAGAGACCCAGTACTTC.

CDR3 residues: CASRRTSVDYNEQFF. CDR3 sequence (DNA): TGTGCCAGCAGGAGGACTAGCGTGGACTACAATGAGCAGTTCTTC. The genes are TRBV6-5 and TRBJ2-1; TRBD2 matches 9 bases. Germline lookup yields CDR1 MNHEY and CDR2 SVGAGI. The junction had 6 bases not matched to a gene; V was cut back by 6 bases and J by 3 bases. The CDR3 has 15 amino acids.

This clone was seen a few times. V is TRBV7-6 and J is TRBJ2-1; perhaps TRBD1 as D (6 bases). The CDR3 has 15 residues. V was cut by 1 base and J by 7 bases, with 14 bases left in between. CDR1 is SGHVS and CDR2 is FNYEAQ in the germline V gene. The CDR3 sequence is CASSLEQGLGNEQFF. CDR3 DNA: TGTGCCAGCAGCTTAGAACAGGGATTAGGTAATGAGCAGTTCTTC.

The chain is built from TRBV9 and TRBJ2-5; TRBD1 aligns across 9 bases. The CDR3 runs 15 residues. The V segment lost 0 bases and the J segment 6 bases; nucleotides outside the gene matches: 6. Germline CDR1 is SGDLS and CDR2 is YYNGEE. The CDR3 DNA is TGTGCCAGCAGCGTAGATGGGACAGGGCAGAAGACCCAGTACTTC. Encoded protein: CASSVDGTGQKTQYF.

The V call is TRBV5-4, the J call TRBJ2-1; 10 nucleotides agree with TRBD1. V lost 4 bases, J lost 7 bases, and 8 bases stayed unmatched. The germline V gene encodes CDR1 SGHNT and CDR2 YYREEE (reference sequence). The CDR3 runs to 15 residues. The DNA of the CDR3 is TGTGCCAGCAGCGCCAGACAGGGGGCAGGGAATGAGCAGTTCTTC. This translates into CASSARQGAGNEQFF.

This clone was detected a few times. V and J are TRBV6-6 and TRBJ1-4; D may be TRBD1 (6 bases). The CDR3 is made up of 13 amino acids. The germline V gene encodes CDR1 MNHNY and CDR2 SVGAGI (reference sequence). Trimming cost V 7 bases and J 10 bases, with 16 bases left between them. In DNA, the CDR3 is TGTGCCAGCAAAGGGACACTTTCGGGAAAACTGTTTTTT. It codes for CASKGTLSGKLFF.

The chain combines TRBV10-3 with TRBJ2-3; D is unclear. Trimming pared 4 bases from V and 2 bases from J, leaving 7 bases between. The CDR3 is 13 residues long. Looked up from germline, CDR1 is ENHRY and CDR2 is SYGVKD. The CDR3 DNA reads as TGTGCCATCAGTGGGGCACTCACAGATACGCAGTATTTT. Translation gives CAISGALTDTQYF.

The V and J genes are TRBV5-4 and TRBJ1-2, with 7 bases matching TRBD1. CDR3 length: 14 residues. The germline gives CDR1 SGHNT, CDR2 YYREEE (reference sequence). After removal of 4 bases from V and 5 bases from J, the junction contained 8 bases not matched to a gene. The CDR3 sequence is CASSPGQETYGYTF. In DNA form, the CDR3 reads TGTGCCAGCAGCCCCGGACAGGAAACTTATGGCTACACCTTC. Combining the CDR3 with reference TRBV5-4 and TRBJ1-2 gives the whole variable domain ETGVTQSPTHLIKTRGQQVTLRCSSQSGHNTVSWYQQALGQGPQFIFQYYREEENGRGNFPPRFSGLQFPNYSSELNVNALELDDSALYLCASSPGQETYGYTFGSGTRLTVV.

The rearrangement joins TRBV7-2 to TRBJ1-6, with D perhaps TRBD1 (5 bases). The germline V and J ends were trimmed by 3 bases and 8 bases, with 11 bases remaining between them. The CDR3 is 14 residues long. Germline loops: CDR1 SGHTA, CDR2 FQGNSA. CDR3 DNA: TGTGCCAGCAGCTTTACCACAGGTGATTCACCCCTCCACTTT. This gives the protein CASSFTTGDSPLHF.

V gene TRBV5-1 combines with J gene TRBJ2-1, with 11 bases identical to TRBD2. CDR1 is SGHRS and CDR2 is YFSETQ in the germline V gene. V was pared by 4 bases and J by 3 bases, with 3 bases of the junction left unmatched. This CDR3 has 15 amino acids. CDR3 sequence (DNA): TGCGCCAGCAGCGAGGGACTAGCGGTCTACAATGAGCAGTTCTTC. Translated: CASSEGLAVYNEQFF.

This sequence joins TRBV10-1 and TRBJ2-2, with 9 positions matching TRBD1. Per the germline V gene, CDR1 is WNHNN and CDR2 is SYGVQD (reference sequence). The V and J ends lost 3 bases and 4 bases, in that order; junction bases with no gene match: 3. The CDR3 extends over 15 amino acids. The CDR3 sequence is CASSDRQGGTGELFF. For the CDR3, the DNA is TGCGCCAGCAGTGATCGACAGGGGGGCACCGGGGAGCTGTTTTTT.

The chain employs TRBV5-1 and TRBJ2-3; 10 positions match TRBD2. Germline V gives CDR1 SGHRS, CDR2 YFSETQ. The ends lost 3 bases at V and 6 bases at J; junction bases unmatched: 10. The CDR3 is made up of 16 amino acids. CDR3 loop: CASSSNQRGGPDTQYF. As DNA, the CDR3 is TGCGCCAGCAGCTCCAACCAGCGGGGGGGCCCGGATACGCAGTATTTT.

The chain employs TRBV19 and TRBJ2-7; 8 bases map to TRBD1. Germline CDR1 and CDR2: LNHDA and SQIVND (reference sequence). The CDR3 consists of 14 residues. The junction had 6 bases not matched to a gene; V was cut back by 6 bases and J by 2 bases. CDR3: CASSFDRGPYEQYF. The CDR3 nucleotides are TGTGCCAGTAGCTTCGACAGGGGACCCTACGAGCAGTACTTC.